Sequencing of this T cell receptor beta chain was carried out in a study of regulatory dendritic cells for organ transplantation. As to this clone: What it recognizes is unknown.

Clones were read by immunoSEQ multiplex PCR, and TCRdb kept only the in-frame ones, dropping some. The data contain more than 9,500 clones, about 60% of them singletons. Sorted T cells were CFSE-labeled and cultured 4 to 5 days with allogeneic regulatory or mature dendritic cells at 1:10. Germline loops: CDR1 SGHAT, CDR2 FQNNGV. This CDR3 has 15 amino acids. V lost 0 bases and J lost 10, with 18 bases in between. V is TRBV11-2 and J is TRBJ2-5; TRBD1 is a possible D gene (7 bases). Sequenced sample: naive CD8+ T cells from blood cultured with dendritic cells. As to subset: CD45RA+ naive T cells. This clonotype originated in a human donor in good health. CDR3: CASSLESRGEVDQYF. Here the CDR3 DNA reads TGTGCCAGCAGCTTAGAATCCAGGGGGGAAGTGGACCAGTACTTC.